The clone carrying this T cell receptor beta chain has only one observation. The entry originates in a study of technical replicates of blood from several donors. Sequencing was performed with immunoSEQ multiplex PCR; in TCRdb, only in-frame clones are kept and a portion is missing. The table includes around 80,000 clones, roughly 98% detected once. The sample taken for sequencing was T cells isolated from PBMCs. This receptor was obtained from a human donor in good health.

CDR3 amino acids: CASSLAGAAGAFF. DNA for the CDR3: TGTGCCAGCAGCTTAGCTGGGGCGGCGGGGGCTTTCTTT. The rearrangement links TRBV7-8 to TRBJ1-1; TRBD1 might be the D (5 bases). This CDR3 is built from 13 residues. The V end was cut by 0 bases, the J end by 11 bases, with 13 bases between. Germline CDR1 reads SGHVS; CDR2 reads FQNEAQ.